This T cell receptor beta chain is drawn from a study of blood T cell repertoires in COVID-19. Turning to the study itself: PBMCs, B-cell-depleted T cells, or T cells were the source of the cDNA or gDNA that made up the material.

The junction had 13 bases not matched to a gene; V was cut back by 5 bases and J by 2 bases. Germline CDR1 PRHDT, CDR2 FYEKMQ (reference sequence). The CDR3 covers 17 residues. TCRdb's table, derived via immunoSEQ multiplex PCR, lists solely in-frame clones and lacks some. The sample has approximately 140,000 clones, roughly 78% seen once. Specimen: peripheral blood. J is TRBJ2-3 and V is TRBV13, with 7 bases fitting TRBD2. This receptor was obtained from a man in his 60s with acute or convalescent COVID-19. The CDR3 nucleotides are TGTGCCAGCAGCCAGAGGACGCCTAGCGGCGACACAGATACGCAGTATTTT. This encodes CASSQRTPSGDTDTQYF.